This TCR beta chain was captured by sequencing in a study of regulatory T cells in long-lasting Graves disease. This clonotype was seen a handful of times. The CDR3 contains 15 residues. The ends lost 3 bases at V and 0 bases at J; junction bases unmatched: 6. CDR1 and CDR2 from the germline V gene are DFQATT and SNEGSKA (reference sequence). For TCR beta, libraries came from iRepertoire HTBI primers and Arm-PCR of CDR3 regions. TCRdb reanalysed the multiplex PCR reads using MiXCR and keeps one entry per CDR3 protein. Of roughly 530,000 distinct CDR3 sequences in the sample, about 16% were seen once. Time point in this sample: newly diagnosed GD, antithyroid drugs for less than 3 months. PBMCs provided the RNA from which the TCR library was made. The data were also submitted as part of a second study, on T cells in Graves' hyperthyroidism and ophthalmopathy.

The receptor's source is a woman aged 35-60 years with Graves disease. V gene TRBV20-1 combines with J gene TRBJ2-7; TRBD1 matches at 9 bases. The material sequenced was peripheral blood mononuclear cells (PBMCs), taken at new diagnosis, from a patient treated with antithyroid drugs. CDR3 sequence: CSASWDRASSYEQYF. The CDR3, as DNA: TGCAGTGCTAGTTGGGACAGGGCGAGCTCCTACGAGCAGTACTTC.